This paragraph covers one TCR beta chain sequence. Germline V lookup: CDR1 SNHLY, CDR2 FYNNEI. This CDR3 has 11 residues. Trimming cost V 4 bases and J 6 bases, with 6 bases left between them. The sample comes from a study of blood T cell repertoires in COVID-19. Sequenced by immunoSEQ multiplex PCR; TCRdb stores in-frame clones only, minus some. The top ten clones hold approximately 24% of a sample with about 170,000 clones, roughly nine tenths of them seen once. Material: peripheral blood. This sequence was found in a man aged 60 to 69 with acute or convalescent COVID-19. The chain has TRBV2 and TRBJ1-1, with D unclear. The CDR3 loop is CASSVEAEAFF. The DNA for the CDR3 is TGTGCCAGCAGTGTGGAGGCTGAAGCTTTCTTT.